The 3 T cell receptor beta chains presented below share a single source sample, sequenced in a study of molecular identifiers for immune sequencing clone quantification. From the PCR reads, TCRdb called clonotypes with MiXCR, one entry per CDR3 protein. The profile shows under 800,000 distinct CDR3 sequences, about 25% of them singletons. Sequenced sample: naive CD8+ T cells from blood, with Jurkat cell RNA spiked in. Subset described: FACS-sorted CD8+CD4-CCR7+CD45RA+ naive T cells. The receptors were sampled from a human donor in good health. Some libraries in this study had Jurkat cell RNA spiked in.

There are a few counts of this clonotype. The chain joins TRBV3-1 to TRBJ2-6; no clear D. The germline gives CDR1 LGHDT, CDR2 YNNKEL (reference sequence). This CDR3 contains 17 residues. Trimming pared 2 bases from V and 0 bases from J, leaving 11 bases between. The DNA for the CDR3 is TGTGCCAGCAGCCAATGGGCAGAACACTCTGGGGCCAACGTCCTGACTTTC. This gives the protein CASSQWAEHSGANVLTF. Together with reference TRBV3-1 and TRBJ2-6, the CDR3 gives the full variable domain: DTAVSQTPKYLVTQMGNDKSIKCEQNLGHDTMYWYKQDSKKFLKIMFSYNNKELIINETVPNRFSPKSPDKAHLNLHINSLELGDSAVYFCASSQWAEHSGANVLTFGAGSRLTVL.

V gene TRBV7-9 combines with J gene TRBJ2-1; the match to TRBD2 covers 8 bases. The CDR3 sequence is 15 residues long. CDR1 and CDR2 (germline): SEHNR, FQNEAQ (reference sequence). The J segment lost 3 bases and the V segment lost 5 bases, leaving 6 bases of the junction unmatched. CDR3 loop: CASSIAGGYYNEQFF. CDR3 in DNA: TGTGCCAGCAGCATCGCGGGGGGCTACTACAATGAGCAGTTCTTC.

The chain recombines TRBV30 with TRBJ2-2, with D perhaps given as TRBD1 or TRBD2 (5 bases each). V lost 4 bases and J lost 0, with 12 bases in between. The V gene's germline CDR1 is GTSNPN and CDR2 SVGIG (reference sequence). The CDR3 has 15 amino acids. The CDR3 DNA follows: TGTGCCTGGATTCCGGGGCCCGCGAACACCGGGGAGCTGTTTTTT. The encoded protein is CAWIPGPANTGELFF.